This entry describes one T cell receptor beta chain. The sample originates from a study of blood T cell repertoires in COVID-19. On the study more broadly: PBMCs, B-cell-depleted T cells, or T cells were the source of the cDNA or gDNA that made up the material.

V was cut by 7 bases and J by 0 bases, with 10 bases left in between. This CDR3 has 15 residues. Looked up from germline, CDR1 is LNHDA and CDR2 is SQIVND (reference sequence). In the source study's methods: Amplification with reference gene primers provided the estimates of nucleated cell counts. Measured with immunoSEQ multiplex PCR; TCRdb has only the in-frame clones, and not every one. V, J and clone size derive from that table, while D and trimming were established from the DNA sequence. The sample contains about 55,000 clones, around 90% of which appear only once. The J gene is TRBJ1-6, the V gene TRBV19; no clear D. The TCR sequence derives from a man aged 55 to 70 with acute or convalescent COVID-19. The sequenced material came from peripheral blood. The CDR3 loop reads CASTGGSSYNSPLHF. The CDR3 bases are TGTGCCAGTACCGGAGGAAGCTCCTATAATTCACCCCTCCACTTT.